This passage covers 21 T cell receptor beta chains from one sample sequenced in a study of cytomegalovirus exposure and HLA in healthy donors. It was with 60 Vbeta and 13 Jbeta primers that the PCR ran. The protocol was immunoSEQ multiplex PCR, while the TCRdb copy is restricted to in-frame clones and leaves out a portion. The sample contains about 180,000 clones, more than 60% of which appear only once. The sequenced sample was PBMCs. The receptors were gathered from a man aged 18 to 29 in good health and CMV-seronegative.

The chain recombines TRBV30 with TRBJ2-1; D gene uncertain. V was cut by 1 base and J by 4 bases, with 11 bases left in between. There are 14 residues in the CDR3. Per the germline V gene, CDR1 is GTSNPN and CDR2 is SVGIG (reference sequence). DNA for the CDR3: TGTGCCTGGAGTGCGAGAACCGGTTACAATGAGCAGTTCTTC. Residues: CAWSARTGYNEQFF.

The V call is TRBV6-5, the J call TRBJ2-1; perhaps TRBD1 as D (5 bases). V dropped 4 bases and J dropped 7 bases, with 11 bases sitting between them. Germline CDR1 is MNHEY and CDR2 is SVGAGI. This CDR3 has 13 amino acids. In nucleotides, the CDR3 is TGTGCCAGCAGTTTTAGCAGGGAAAATGAGCAGTTCTTC. Its protein product is CASSFSRENEQFF.

CDR3 in amino acids: CASSVGQGGNSPLHF. The CDR3 DNA follows: TGTGCCAGCAGTGTGGGACAGGGGGGTAATTCACCCCTCCACTTT. This sequence joins TRBV2 and TRBJ1-6; 11 bases fit TRBD1. The germline gives CDR1 SNHLY, CDR2 FYNNEI. The J segment lost 6 bases and the V segment lost 4 bases, leaving 2 bases of the junction unmatched. The CDR3 length is 15 residues.

The chain links TRBV7-6 to TRBJ2-7, with 7 nucleotides matching TRBD2. Germline V gives CDR1 SGHVS, CDR2 FNYEAQ. This CDR3 spans 13 amino acids. The J segment lost 6 bases and the V segment lost 5 bases, leaving 7 bases of the junction unmatched. The CDR3 DNA reads TGTGCCAGCAGCCCCGGGAGGTGGGGCGAGCAGTACTTC. Translated, it gives CASSPGRWGEQYF.

The chain is built from TRBV27 and TRBJ2-7; D not resolved. Germline V gene lookup returns CDR1 MNHEY and CDR2 SMNVEV (reference sequence). V lost 2 bases and J lost 0, with 8 bases in between. The CDR3 sequence is 14 residues long. For the CDR3, the DNA is TGTGCCAGCAGTTTAATCGGTAGCTCCTACGAGCAGTACTTC. It yields the protein CASSLIGSSYEQYF.

The chain uses TRBV4-1 and TRBJ2-7, with D perhaps TRBD1 (5 bases). The CDR3 covers 15 residues. Trimming shortened V by 1 base and J by 1 base, and 11 bases separated the two germline ends. Per germline, CDR1 MGHRA and CDR2 YSYEKL. CDR3 region: CASSQGPTVSYEQYF. Here the CDR3 DNA reads TGCGCCAGCAGCCAAGGCCCGACAGTGTCCTACGAGCAGTACTTC.

This chain connects TRBV7-8 to TRBJ1-5; D may be TRBD1 (6 bases). This CDR3 has 16 amino acids. Looked up from germline, CDR1 is SGHVS and CDR2 is FQNEAQ. V shed 1 base and J shed 4 bases, with 14 bases lying between them. The CDR3 region is CASSLVGQQGNQPQHF. CDR3 sequence (DNA): TGTGCCAGCAGCTTAGTGGGGCAACAGGGAAATCAGCCCCAGCATTTT. Full variable domain (missing parts from reference TRBV7-8 and TRBJ1-5): GAGVSQSPRYKVAKRGQDVALRCDPISGHVSLFWYQQALGQGPEFLTYFQNEAQLDKSGLPSDRFFAERPEGSVSTLKIQRTQQEDSAVYLCASSLVGQQGNQPQHFGDGTRLSIL.

The chain joins TRBV11-3 to TRBJ2-5, with D maybe TRBD2 (6 bases). The J call may be wrong; the DNA end is better matched by TRBJ2-7. The germline gives CDR1 SGHNT, CDR2 YENEEA. The CDR3 spans 16 residues. CDR3 amino acids: CASSLGASESSYEQYF. CDR3 nucleotides: TGTGCCAGCAGCTTAGGGGCTAGCGAGAGCTCCTACGAGCAGTACTTC.

V and J are TRBV6-5 and TRBJ2-1; TRBD1 matches 7 bases. Trimming took 5 bases from V and 5 from J; bases not matched to a gene: 9. Per the germline V gene, CDR1 is MNHEY and CDR2 is SVGAGI. This CDR3 is built from 15 residues. The CDR3 bases are TGTGCCAGCAGTCATGACAGGGAAACAGACAATGAGCAGTTCTTC. Amino acids: CASSHDRETDNEQFF.

The gene calls are TRBV7-9 and TRBJ2-1; TRBD1 aligns across 7 bases. The junction had 9 bases not matched to a gene; V was cut back by 5 bases and J by 5 bases. Looked up from germline, CDR1 is SEHNR and CDR2 is FQNEAQ (reference sequence). The length of the CDR3 is 15 residues. In DNA, the CDR3 is TGTGCCAGCAGCCTTATCGACAGGGACCACAATGAGCAGTTCTTC. This gives the protein CASSLIDRDHNEQFF.

CDR3 loop: CAATQGLIYEQYF. The CDR3 region has the DNA TGTGCCGCCACGCAGGGGTTAATCTACGAGCAGTACTTC. The chain combines TRBV6-1 with TRBJ2-7, with D perhaps matching TRBD1 (6 bases). The CDR3 is 13 residues long. Germline-derived CDR1 and CDR2 are MNHNS and SASEGT. Trimming removed 11 bases at V and 3 bases at J, with 17 bases between.

Regarding this clone: One end of the junction does not line up with germline, which may come from a read error. This sequence joins TRBV7-9 and TRBJ1-6, with D maybe TRBD1 (6 bases). The V gene's germline CDR1 is SEHNR and CDR2 FQNEAQ (reference sequence). This CDR3 region has 15 residues. CDR3 bases: TGTTCCAGCAGCCTTCGGACAGCCCTCAATTCACCCCTCCACTTT. Protein product: CSSSLRTALNSPLHF.

This chain links TRBV5-6 with TRBJ2-7, with TRBD1 matching 8 bases. The CDR3 runs 12 residues. Germline V gene lookup returns CDR1 SGHDT and CDR2 YYEEEE. With V trimmed by 5 bases and J by 4 bases, 2 bases remained unmatched. The DNA for the CDR3 is TGTGCCAGCAGTCGACAGGGGTACGAGCAGTACTTC. Translated: CASSRQGYEQYF.

The rearrangement uses TRBV7-3 and TRBJ2-5; 7 bases are shared with TRBD1. This CDR3 is built from 14 residues. Losses at the gene ends were 5 bases for V and 1 base for J; bases not matched to a gene: 4. CDR1 is SGHTA, CDR2 FQGTGA, per germline. CDR3 coding DNA: TGTGCCAGCAGCCCAGGGACAGCCCAAGAGACCCAGTACTTC. Residues: CASSPGTAQETQYF.

The V gene is TRBV6-1, the J gene TRBJ2-4; perhaps TRBD2 as D (7 bases). V gave up 1 base and J gave up 1 base, with 20 bases separating them. CDR1 MNHNS and CDR2 SASEGT come from the germline V gene. The CDR3 sequence is 19 residues long. CDR3 protein: CASSEEGRGGIKAKNIQYF. DNA of the CDR3: TGTGCCAGCAGTGAAGAAGGAAGGGGGGGAATTAAGGCCAAAAACATTCAGTACTTC.

The chain employs TRBV30 and TRBJ2-7, with 11 bases fitting TRBD2. Germline trimming cut 2 bases from V and 6 bases from J; bases unmatched to any gene: 3. The CDR3 contains 13 residues. The V gene's germline CDR1 is GTSNPN and CDR2 SVGIG (reference sequence). CDR3 in DNA: TGTGCCTGGAGTAATAGCGGGAGGGCCGAGCAGTACTTC. As protein: CAWSNSGRAEQYF.

The chain joins TRBV2 to TRBJ2-7; 7 bases map to TRBD1. This CDR3 spans 16 amino acids. CDR1 is SNHLY, CDR2 FYNNEI, per germline. The V segment lost 3 bases and the J segment 1 base; nucleotides outside the gene matches: 9. CDR3 DNA sequence: TGTGCCAGCAGTGACCCTCGGACAGGAATGTCCTACGAGCAGTACTTC. It specifies CASSDPRTGMSYEQYF.

This clone has only one observation. The J gene is TRBJ2-7, the V gene TRBV4-3; 8 bases align to TRBD1. CDR1 and CDR2 from the germline V gene are LGHNA and YSLEER. The CDR3 is 14 amino acids. Germline trimming cut 4 bases from V and 5 bases from J; bases unmatched to any gene: 7. This chain's CDR3 is CASSPGQGWNEQYF. The DNA of the CDR3 is TGCGCCAGCAGCCCTGGACAGGGATGGAACGAGCAGTACTTC.

This rearrangement joins TRBV7-9 to TRBJ2-1; perhaps TRBD1 as D (5 bases). The ends were cut back, 1 base at V and 6 bases at J, with 10 bases in the middle. Germline V gene sequence: CDR1 SEHNR, CDR2 FQNEAQ (reference sequence). The CDR3 contains 14 residues. CDR3 nucleotides: TGTGCCAGCAGCTTAGGCCCAGGGCCCAATGAGCAGTTCTTC. It translates to CASSLGPGPNEQFF.

The chain recombines TRBV4-1 with TRBJ2-1; possibly TRBD2 for D (5 bases). This CDR3 is built from 15 residues. Germline lookup yields CDR1 MGHRA and CDR2 YSYEKL. Trimming shortened V by 2 bases and J by 8 bases, and 16 bases separated the two germline ends. The CDR3 here is CASSQSLRAEDEQFF. CDR3 bases: TGCGCCAGCAGCCAATCTCTGCGGGCCGAGGATGAGCAGTTCTTC.

The chain carries TRBV9 and TRBJ2-7; possibly TRBD2 for D (6 bases). V was trimmed by 0 bases and J by 5 bases, leaving 12 bases between them. This CDR3 comprises 14 residues. Looked up from germline, CDR1 is SGDLS and CDR2 is YYNGEE. CDR3 coding DNA: TGTGCCAGCAGCGTAGGGAGGGTAGGGAACGAGCAGTACTTC. The encoded protein is CASSVGRVGNEQYF.